The clone carrying this T cell receptor (beta chain) was seen more than once but under ten times. Unique molecular identifiers were in the cDNA, with template-switch universal primer binding. TCRdb reprocessed the 5' RACE reads via MiXCR and lists one record per CDR3 protein. The sample includes some 500,000 distinct CDR3 sequences, 14% of them seen just once. The sample is drawn from a study of identical twins. Germline V gene sequence: CDR1 SGHRS, CDR2 YFSETQ. The CDR3 consists of 14 residues. V was clipped by 3 bases and J by 2 bases, with 9 bases between them. The data were also submitted as part of a second study, on yellow fever vaccine responses in identical twins.

The source is a woman aged 18-29 years in good health. The gene calls are TRBV5-1 and TRBJ2-1, with a possible D match to TRBD1 (5 bases). The material sequenced was CD4+ T cells sorted from blood. CDR3 residues: CASSYSRAYNEQFF. CDR3 coding DNA: TGCGCCAGCAGCTATTCCAGGGCCTACAATGAGCAGTTCTTC.